This TCR beta chain is from a study of blood T cell repertoires in COVID-19. This clone was found once. V lost 8 bases and J lost 0; bases outside the gene matches: 14. From germline, CDR1 is MDHEN and CDR2 SYDVKM. This CDR3 has 17 residues. Produced via immunoSEQ multiplex PCR; TCRdb's table is partial and in-frame only. This table has fewer than 500,000 clones, roughly nine tenths appearing once. The sample was PBMCs or T cells enriched from blood (not recorded which). The chain has TRBV28 and TRBJ2-3, with 7 bases lining up with TRBD1. This sequence was found in a woman between 18 and 30 years old who had recovered from COVID-19. In nucleotides, the CDR3 is TGTGCCAGCCTAACCTCCGGGACAGAGATTAGCACAGATACGCAGTATTTT. As protein: CASLTSGTEISTDTQYF.